This record covers a single TCR beta chain. Its target is not known. The CDR3 has 13 residues. Deletions cut 11 bases from V and 0 bases from J, with 13 bases between. The V gene's germline CDR1 is SGHVS and CDR2 FQNEAQ. These data belong to a study of shared clonotypes between healthy human individuals. Study at large: CD4 naive cells filled three plates per donor, CD4 memory three, CD8 naive two and CD8 memory one.

Study observations and caveats: Larger estimated richness was generally recorded for naive subsets relative to memory subsets. Shared clonotypes: about 5% naive CD4, roughly 3.8% naive CD8, roughly 2.2% memory CD4, approximately 0.41% memory CD8.

The assay was immunoSEQ multiplex PCR, and TCRdb's table has in-frame clones only and misses some. This table has hundreds of thousands of clones, about 78% appearing once. Source material: memory CD4+ T cells sorted from blood. Subset denoted: CD45RA-negative fraction. V is TRBV7-8 and J is TRBJ2-5; perhaps TRBD2 as D (6 bases). The sequence was obtained from a woman in her twenties or thirties in good health. The CDR3 is CAGRRANQETQYF. CDR3 bases: TGTGCCGGGAGGAGGGCCAACCAAGAGACCCAGTACTTC.